Following are 12 T cell receptor beta chains from one sample sequenced in a study of T-cell reconstitution after alpha-beta-depleted transplantation in children. TCRbeta library construction was performed incorporating unique molecular identifiers. TCRdb used MiXCR to reprocess the PCR reads, holding one entry per CDR3 protein. Here the sample spans 90,000 to 130,000 distinct CDR3 sequences, 5% to 8% being singletons. This specimen was PBMCs, mostly from graft donor cells, taken 360 days after TCRalphabeta/CD19-depleted stem cell transplant. These TCRs come from a male patient between 2 and 10 years old who had a stem cell transplant for acute lymphoblastic leukemia, so the T cells may come from the graft donor.

This clonotype was picked up many times. The chain employs TRBV6-1 and TRBJ2-1; 10 bases align to TRBD1. The germline V gene encodes CDR1 MNHNS and CDR2 SASEGT. This CDR3 is built from 16 residues. With V trimmed by 3 bases and J by 7 bases, 9 bases remained unmatched. CDR3 bases: TGTGCCAGCAGTGAGTTACCGGGACAGGGGTCTAATGAGCAGTTCTTC. Encoded protein: CASSELPGQGSNEQFF.

This clonotype was recorded many times. This sequence joins TRBV12-3 or TRBV12-4 and TRBJ2-1, with 10 bases that match TRBD1. V lost 6 bases and J lost 5; bases outside the gene matches: 4. CDR3 length equals 14 residues. This CDR3 is CASRPGTGDNEQFF. As DNA, the CDR3 is TGTGCCAGCAGACCCGGGACAGGGGACAATGAGCAGTTCTTC.

The V and J genes are TRBV27 and TRBJ1-2; D ambiguous. Trimming took 5 bases from V and 0 from J, leaving 4 bases between them. The CDR3 runs to 12 residues. Looked up from germline, CDR1 is MNHEY and CDR2 is SMNVEV (reference sequence). CDR3 amino acids: CASSPSNYGYTF. CDR3 DNA: TGTGCCAGCAGTCCGTCTAACTATGGCTACACCTTC.

This clonotype was picked up a small number of times. The chain joins TRBV7-9 to TRBJ1-2; D gene ambiguous. V was trimmed by 1 base and J by 4 bases, leaving 7 bases between them. The V gene's germline CDR1 is SEHNR and CDR2 FQNEAQ (reference sequence). The CDR3 runs to 13 residues. CDR3 bases: TGTGCCAGCAGCTTAGTTCACATCTATGGCTACACCTTC. This sequence encodes CASSLVHIYGYTF.

This clonotype was detected ten times or more. The rearrangement uses TRBV11-1 and TRBJ2-3, with 10 bases that match TRBD1. The CDR3 has 21 residues. Unmatched junction bases numbered 19, after V lost 2 bases and J lost 2 bases. In germline, CDR1 is SGHAT, CDR2 FQDESV (reference sequence). The CDR3 loop reads CASSLIRFPRQGATFTDTQYF. CDR3 sequence (DNA): TGTGCCAGCAGCTTAATTCGATTCCCACGACAGGGGGCAACCTTCACAGATACGCAGTATTTT.

This clonotype has ten or more counts. The J gene is TRBJ2-3, the V gene TRBV28; D is possibly TRBD2 (6 bases). The V gene's germline CDR1 is MDHEN and CDR2 SYDVKM. Trimming removed 3 bases at V and 2 bases at J, with 12 bases between. The CDR3 loop spans 15 amino acids. For the CDR3, the DNA is TGTGCCAGCAGTTTTCGTGGGGGACTCACAGATACGCAGTATTTT. It encodes CASSFRGGLTDTQYF.

This clonotype came up many times. The CDR3 bases are TGTGCCAGCAGCTTGAATTGGCGAGAGACCCAGTACTTC. Translation gives CASSLNWRETQYF. J is TRBJ2-5 and V is TRBV5-5, with D unclear. Trimming pared 1 base from V and 4 bases from J, leaving 8 bases between. This CDR3 region has 13 residues. The V gene's germline CDR1 is SGHKS and CDR2 YYEKEE (reference sequence). Full variable domain (missing parts from reference TRBV5-5 and TRBJ2-5): DAGVTQSPTHLIKTRGQQVTLRCSPISGHKSVSWYQQVLGQGPQFIFQYYEKEERGRGNFPDRFSARQFPNYSSELNVNALLLGDSALYLCASSLNWRETQYFGPGTRLLVL.

This clonotype was detected many times. V gene TRBV27 combines with J gene TRBJ2-1, with D perhaps matching TRBD1 (6 bases). Germline values: CDR1 MNHEY, CDR2 SMNVEV (reference sequence). CDR3 length equals 15 residues. The V and J ends lost 5 bases and 2 bases respectively, with 13 bases between them. Here the CDR3 reads CASSPTGYTYNEQFF. The CDR3 DNA reads as TGTGCCAGCAGTCCGACAGGTTACACCTACAATGAGCAGTTCTTC.

This clonotype was seen many times. The rearrangement joins TRBV12-3 or TRBV12-4 to TRBJ1-2, with D unclear. CDR3 size: 14 residues. V lost 5 bases, J lost 2 bases, and 12 bases lay in between. The CDR3 loop reads CASSPRAGNYGYTF. In nucleotides, the CDR3 is TGTGCCAGCAGTCCCCGGGCAGGAAACTATGGCTACACCTTC.

On this clonotype: Being one base from a much bigger clone, this may be a read error. The rearrangement joins TRBV27 to TRBJ2-1; the D is unclear. V lost 7 bases to trimming and J lost 3 bases, with 10 bases between them. The CDR3 runs to 13 residues. Germline lookup yields CDR1 MNHEY and CDR2 SMNVEV (reference sequence). The CDR3 DNA follows: TGTGCCAGCAATTTCATAGGCTACAATGAGCAGTTCTTC. Translating gives CASNFIGYNEQFF.

The chain couples TRBV3-1 to TRBJ2-7; no reliable D call. In germline, CDR1 is LGHDT, CDR2 YNNKEL (reference sequence). The CDR3 length is 14 residues. Trimming pared 4 bases from V and 5 bases from J, leaving 15 bases between. CDR3 protein: CASSPRFPFDEQYF. The CDR3 DNA reads as TGTGCCAGCAGCCCGAGGTTCCCTTTCGACGAGCAGTACTTC.

This clonotype was picked up a small number of times. The chain couples TRBV4-1 to TRBJ2-1; a weak D match, TRBD2 (6 bases). The V end lost 7 bases, the J end lost 10 bases, and 17 bases lay between the germline ends. This CDR3 comprises 13 residues. In germline, CDR1 is MGHRA, CDR2 YSYEKL. The CDR3 is CASTPRGGNEQFF. CDR3 nucleotide sequence: TGCGCCAGCACCCCTAGAGGCGGGAACGAGCAGTTCTTC.